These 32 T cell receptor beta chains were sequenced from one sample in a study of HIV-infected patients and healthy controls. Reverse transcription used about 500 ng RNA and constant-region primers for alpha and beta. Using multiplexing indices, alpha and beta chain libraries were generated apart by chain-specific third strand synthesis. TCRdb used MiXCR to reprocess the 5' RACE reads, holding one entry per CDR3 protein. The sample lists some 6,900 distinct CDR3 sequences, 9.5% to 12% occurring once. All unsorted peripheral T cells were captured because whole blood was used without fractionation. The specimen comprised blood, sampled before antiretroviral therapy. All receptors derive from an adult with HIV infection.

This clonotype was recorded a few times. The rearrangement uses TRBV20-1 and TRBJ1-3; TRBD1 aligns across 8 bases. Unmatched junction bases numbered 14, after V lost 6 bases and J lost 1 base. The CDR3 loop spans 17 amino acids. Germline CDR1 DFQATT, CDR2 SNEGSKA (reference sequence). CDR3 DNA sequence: TGCAGTGCAGTCCAGGGGGCATTTTTAGGTTCTGGAAACACCATATATTTT. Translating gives CSAVQGAFLGSGNTIYF.

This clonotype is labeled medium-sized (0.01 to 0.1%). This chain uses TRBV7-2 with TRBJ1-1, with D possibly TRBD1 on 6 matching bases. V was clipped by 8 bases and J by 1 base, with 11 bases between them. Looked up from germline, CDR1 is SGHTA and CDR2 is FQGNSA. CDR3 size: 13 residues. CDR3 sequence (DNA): TGTGCCAGCGGGGGGGGCCCGAACACTGAAGCTTTCTTT. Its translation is CASGGGPNTEAFF.

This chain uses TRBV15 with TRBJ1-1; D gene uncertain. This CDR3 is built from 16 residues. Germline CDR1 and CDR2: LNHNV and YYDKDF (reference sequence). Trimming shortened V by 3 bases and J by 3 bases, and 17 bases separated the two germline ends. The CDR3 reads CATSSFLNRGDTEAFF. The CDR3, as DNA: TGTGCCACCAGCAGTTTTCTTAACCGCGGGGACACTGAAGCTTTCTTT.

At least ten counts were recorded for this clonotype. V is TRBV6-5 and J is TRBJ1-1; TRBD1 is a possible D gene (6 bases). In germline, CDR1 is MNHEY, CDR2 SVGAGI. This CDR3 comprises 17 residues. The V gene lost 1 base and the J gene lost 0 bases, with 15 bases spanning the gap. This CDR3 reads CASSYFGRGDMNTEAFF. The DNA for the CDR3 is TGTGCCAGCAGTTACTTCGGCCGGGGGGACATGAACACTGAAGCTTTCTTT.

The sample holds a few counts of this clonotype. The CDR3 is CASSSLRGPYTGELFF. In DNA, the CDR3 is TGTGCCAGCAGCTCCCTCAGGGGGCCGTACACCGGGGAGCTGTTTTTT. The V call is TRBV11-2, the J call TRBJ2-2, with 8 bases aligning to TRBD1. The germline V gene encodes CDR1 SGHAT and CDR2 FQNNGV. The CDR3 runs 16 residues. After removal of 4 bases from V and 3 bases from J, the junction contained 7 bases not matched to a gene.

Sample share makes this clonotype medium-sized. The CDR3 DNA reads TGTGCCTGGAGTCCCTGGGACAGGGAACACGAGCAGTACTTC. It translates to CAWSPWDREHEQYF. The chain combines TRBV30 with TRBJ2-7, with 9 bases that match TRBD1. The trim removed 2 bases at V and 5 bases at J, leaving 7 bases unmatched. Germline assignment: CDR1 GTSNPN and CDR2 SVGIG (reference sequence). This CDR3 has 14 residues.

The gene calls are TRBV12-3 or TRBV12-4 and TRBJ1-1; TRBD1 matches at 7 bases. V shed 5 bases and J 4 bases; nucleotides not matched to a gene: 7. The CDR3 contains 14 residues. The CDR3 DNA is TGTGCCAGCAGTCCTTACAGGGGCGGCACTGAAGCTTTCTTT. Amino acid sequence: CASSPYRGGTEAFF.

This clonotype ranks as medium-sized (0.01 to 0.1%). The CDR3 loop is CSATGTGGAAEAFF. CDR3 sequence (DNA): TGCAGTGCTACTGGGACAGGGGGGGCCGCTGAAGCTTTCTTT. The chain is built from TRBV20-1 and TRBJ1-1; the match to TRBD1 covers 11 bases. V shed 4 bases and J 6 bases; nucleotides not matched to a gene: 7. Germline V gives CDR1 DFQATT, CDR2 SNEGSKA (reference sequence). The CDR3 consists of 14 residues.

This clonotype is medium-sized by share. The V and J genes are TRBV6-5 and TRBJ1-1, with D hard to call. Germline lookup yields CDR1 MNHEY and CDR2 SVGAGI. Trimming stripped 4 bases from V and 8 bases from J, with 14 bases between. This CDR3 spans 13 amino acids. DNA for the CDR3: TGTGCCAGCAGTTTCCTCCATCGGCGGGAAGCTTTCTTT. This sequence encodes CASSFLHRREAFF.

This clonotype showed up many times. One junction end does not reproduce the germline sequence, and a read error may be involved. CDR3 DNA sequence: TGTGCCAGTAGCATAGACGGCTACAATGAGCAGTTCTTC. Translated, it gives CASSIDGYNEQFF. This chain connects TRBV19 to TRBJ2-1; D is undetermined. Germline values: CDR1 LNHDA, CDR2 SQIVND (reference sequence). The CDR3 sequence is 13 residues long.

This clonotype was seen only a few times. CDR3 coding DNA: TGCAGCGTGCCCGGGACAGGGGCTACTAGCTCCTACAATGAGCAGTTCTTC. Translating it yields CSVPGTGATSSYNEQFF. The chain couples TRBV29-1 to TRBJ2-1; 10 nucleotides align to TRBD1. CDR3 length: 17 amino acids. Trimming removed 6 bases from V and 0 bases from J; junction bases left unmatched: 11. Germline values: CDR1 SQVTM, CDR2 ANQGSEA.

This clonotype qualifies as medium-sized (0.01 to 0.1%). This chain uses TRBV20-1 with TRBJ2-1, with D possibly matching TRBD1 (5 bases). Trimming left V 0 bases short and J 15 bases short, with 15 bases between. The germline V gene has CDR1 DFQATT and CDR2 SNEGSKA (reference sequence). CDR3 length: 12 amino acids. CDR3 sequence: CSAREGVVPPFF. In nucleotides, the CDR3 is TGCAGTGCTAGAGAAGGGGTAGTCCCACCGTTCTTC.

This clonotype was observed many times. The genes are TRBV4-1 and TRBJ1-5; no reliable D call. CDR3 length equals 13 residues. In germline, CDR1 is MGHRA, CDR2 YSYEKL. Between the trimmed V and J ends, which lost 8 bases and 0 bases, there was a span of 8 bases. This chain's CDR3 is CASGVLSNQPQHF. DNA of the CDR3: TGCGCCAGCGGAGTCCTTAGCAATCAGCCCCAGCATTTT.

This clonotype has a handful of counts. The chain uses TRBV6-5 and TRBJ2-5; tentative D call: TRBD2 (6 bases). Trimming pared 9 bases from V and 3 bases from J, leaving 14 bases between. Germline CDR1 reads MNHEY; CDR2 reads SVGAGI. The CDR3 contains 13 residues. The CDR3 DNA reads TGTGCCAGTAGAGCCGGGGGAAAAGAGACCCAGTACTTC. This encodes CASRAGGKETQYF.

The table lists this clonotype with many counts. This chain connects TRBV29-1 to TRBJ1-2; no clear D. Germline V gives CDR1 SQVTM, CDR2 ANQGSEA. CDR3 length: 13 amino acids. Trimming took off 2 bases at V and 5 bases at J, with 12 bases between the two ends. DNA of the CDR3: TGCAGCGTTGAATATTTCGAGGGATATGGCTACACCTTC. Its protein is CSVEYFEGYGYTF.

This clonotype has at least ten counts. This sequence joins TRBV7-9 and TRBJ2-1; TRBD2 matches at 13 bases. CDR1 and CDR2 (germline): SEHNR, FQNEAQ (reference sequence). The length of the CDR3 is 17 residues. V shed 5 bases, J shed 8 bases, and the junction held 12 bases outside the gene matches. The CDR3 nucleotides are TGTGCCAGCAGCACGTGGACGGGGACTAGCGGGACCGATGAGCAGTTCTTC. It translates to CASSTWTGTSGTDEQFF.

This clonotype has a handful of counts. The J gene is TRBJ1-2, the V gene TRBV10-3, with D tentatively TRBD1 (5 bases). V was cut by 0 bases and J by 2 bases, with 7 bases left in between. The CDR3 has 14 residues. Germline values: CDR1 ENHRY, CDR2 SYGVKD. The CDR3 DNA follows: TGTGCCATCAGTGAGTCTCGACAGAACTATGGCTACACCTTC. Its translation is CAISESRQNYGYTF.

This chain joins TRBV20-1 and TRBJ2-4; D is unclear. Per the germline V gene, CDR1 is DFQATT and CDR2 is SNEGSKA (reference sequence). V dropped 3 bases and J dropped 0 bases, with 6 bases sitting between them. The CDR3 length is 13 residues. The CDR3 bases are TGCAGTGCTAGTGGAGTAGCCAAAAACATTCAGTACTTC. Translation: CSASGVAKNIQYF.

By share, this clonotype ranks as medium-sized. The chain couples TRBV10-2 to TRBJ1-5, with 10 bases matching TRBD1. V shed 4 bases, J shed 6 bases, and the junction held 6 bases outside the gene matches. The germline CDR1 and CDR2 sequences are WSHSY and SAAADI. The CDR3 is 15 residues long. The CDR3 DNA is TGCGCCAGCAGTGTTCCCGGGACAGGGGTTCAGCCCCAGCATTTT. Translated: CASSVPGTGVQPQHF.

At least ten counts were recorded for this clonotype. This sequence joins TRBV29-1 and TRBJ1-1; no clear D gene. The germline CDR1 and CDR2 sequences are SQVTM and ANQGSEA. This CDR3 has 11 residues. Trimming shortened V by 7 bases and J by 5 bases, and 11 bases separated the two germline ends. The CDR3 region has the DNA TGCAGCGCCGAGGAAGGGACTGAAGCTTTCTTT. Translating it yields CSAEEGTEAFF.

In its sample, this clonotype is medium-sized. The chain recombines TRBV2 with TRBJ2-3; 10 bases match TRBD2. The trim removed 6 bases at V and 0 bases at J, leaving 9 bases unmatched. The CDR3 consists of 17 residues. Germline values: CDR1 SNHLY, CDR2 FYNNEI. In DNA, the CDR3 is TGTGCCAGCAGACCCGAGCGGGAGGGATCTAGCACAGATACGCAGTATTTT. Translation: CASRPEREGSSTDTQYF. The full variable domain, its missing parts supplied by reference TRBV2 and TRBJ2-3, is EPEVTQTPSHQVTQMGQEVILRCVPISNHLYFYWYRQILGQKVEFLVSFYNNEISEKSEIFDDQFSVERPDGSNFTLKIRSTKLEDSAMYFCASRPEREGSSTDTQYFGPGTRLTVL.

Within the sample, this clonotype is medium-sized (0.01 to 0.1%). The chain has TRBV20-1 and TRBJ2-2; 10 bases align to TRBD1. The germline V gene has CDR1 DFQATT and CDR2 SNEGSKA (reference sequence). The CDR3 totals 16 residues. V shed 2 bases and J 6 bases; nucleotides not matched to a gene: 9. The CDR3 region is CSARSRQGASPGELFF. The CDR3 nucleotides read TGCAGTGCTAGAAGCCGACAGGGGGCGAGTCCCGGGGAGCTGTTTTTT.

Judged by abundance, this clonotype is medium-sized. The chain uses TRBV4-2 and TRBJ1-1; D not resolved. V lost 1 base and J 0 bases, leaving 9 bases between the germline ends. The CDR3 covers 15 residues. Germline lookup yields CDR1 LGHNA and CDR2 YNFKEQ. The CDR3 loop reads CASSQVMGMNTEAFF. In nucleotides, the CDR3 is TGTGCCAGCAGCCAAGTGATGGGGATGAACACTGAAGCTTTCTTT.

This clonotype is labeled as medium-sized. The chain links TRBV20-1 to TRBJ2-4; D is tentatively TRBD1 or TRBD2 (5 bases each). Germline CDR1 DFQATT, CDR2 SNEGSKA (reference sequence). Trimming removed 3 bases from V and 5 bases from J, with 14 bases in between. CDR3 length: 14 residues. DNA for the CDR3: TGCAGTGCTAGGCGTAGTCAGGGAGAAAACATTCAGTACTTC. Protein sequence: CSARRSQGENIQYF.

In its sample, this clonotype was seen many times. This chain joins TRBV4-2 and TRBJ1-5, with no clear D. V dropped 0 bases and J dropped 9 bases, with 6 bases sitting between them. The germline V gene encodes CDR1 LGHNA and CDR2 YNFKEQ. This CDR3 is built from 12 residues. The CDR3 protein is CASSQDIGPQHF. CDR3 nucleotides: TGTGCCAGCAGCCAAGATATCGGGCCCCAGCATTTT.

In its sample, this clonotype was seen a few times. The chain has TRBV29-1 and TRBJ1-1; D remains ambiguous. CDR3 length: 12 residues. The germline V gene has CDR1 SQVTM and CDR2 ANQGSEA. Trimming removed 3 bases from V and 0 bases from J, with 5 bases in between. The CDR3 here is CSVEPLNTEAFF. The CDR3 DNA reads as TGCAGCGTTGAGCCGCTGAACACTGAAGCTTTCTTT.

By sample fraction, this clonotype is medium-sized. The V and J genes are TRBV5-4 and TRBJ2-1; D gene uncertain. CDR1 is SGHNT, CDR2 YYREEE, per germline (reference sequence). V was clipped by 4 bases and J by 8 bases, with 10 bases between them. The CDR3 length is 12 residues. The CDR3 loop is CASSRSTDEQFF. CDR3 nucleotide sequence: TGTGCCAGCAGCCGGAGTACGGATGAGCAGTTCTTC.

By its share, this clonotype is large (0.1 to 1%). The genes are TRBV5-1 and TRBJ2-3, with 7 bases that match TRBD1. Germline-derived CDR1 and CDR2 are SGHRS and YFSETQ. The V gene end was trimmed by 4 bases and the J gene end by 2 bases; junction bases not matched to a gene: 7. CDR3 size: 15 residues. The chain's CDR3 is CASSPETGDTDTQYF. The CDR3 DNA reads TGCGCCAGCAGCCCGGAAACAGGGGACACAGATACGCAGTATTTT.

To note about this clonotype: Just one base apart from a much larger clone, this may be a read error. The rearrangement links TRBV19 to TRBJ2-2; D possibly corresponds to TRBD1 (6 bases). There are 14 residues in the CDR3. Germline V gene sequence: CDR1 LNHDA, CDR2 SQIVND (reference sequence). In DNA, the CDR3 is TGTGCCGGTAGTATGAACAGGGATTCCGGGGAGCTGTTTTTT. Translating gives CAGSMNRDSGELFF.

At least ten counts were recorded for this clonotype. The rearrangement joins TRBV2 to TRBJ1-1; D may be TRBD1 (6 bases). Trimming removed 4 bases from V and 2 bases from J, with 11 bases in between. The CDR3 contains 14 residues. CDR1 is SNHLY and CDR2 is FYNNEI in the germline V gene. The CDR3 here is CASSGQALNTEAFF. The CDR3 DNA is TGTGCCAGCAGTGGACAGGCCCTAAACACTGAAGCTTTCTTT. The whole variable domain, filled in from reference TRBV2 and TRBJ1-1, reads EPEVTQTPSHQVTQMGQEVILRCVPISNHLYFYWYRQILGQKVEFLVSFYNNEISEKSEIFDDQFSVERPDGSNFTLKIRSTKLEDSAMYFCASSGQALNTEAFFGQGTRLTVV.

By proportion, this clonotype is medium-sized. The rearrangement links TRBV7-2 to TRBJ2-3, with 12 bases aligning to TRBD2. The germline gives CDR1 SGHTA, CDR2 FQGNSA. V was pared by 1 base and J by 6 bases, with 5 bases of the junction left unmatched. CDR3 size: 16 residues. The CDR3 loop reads CASSLVLAGGGDTQYF. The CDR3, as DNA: TGTGCCAGCAGCTTAGTGCTAGCGGGAGGGGGTGATACGCAGTATTTT.

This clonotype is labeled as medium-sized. DNA for the CDR3: TGTGCCACCATCCAACAGGGGTTACACTATGGCTACACCTTC. This encodes CATIQQGLHYGYTF. The V and J genes are TRBV28 and TRBJ1-2; 7 positions agree with TRBD1. Germline loops: CDR1 MDHEN, CDR2 SYDVKM. The CDR3 is made up of 14 amino acids. V lost 10 bases and J lost 3; bases outside the gene matches: 11.